This T cell receptor (beta chain) was retrieved from a study of T-cell memory formation after mild COVID-19. The CDR3 sequence is 14 residues long. Germline loops: CDR1 MNHEY, CDR2 SMNVEV (reference sequence). V dropped 7 bases and J dropped 9 bases, with 19 bases sitting between them. TCRdb called the 5' RACE reads again in MiXCR, with one record for every CDR3 protein. The data show some 280,000 distinct CDR3 sequences, with 15% to 20% seen just once and 20% to 25% held by the top ten. The rearrangement links TRBV27 to TRBJ2-1; D gene ambiguous. Specimen: PBMCs or a T cell subset sorted from them (not recorded which). This TCR was sampled from a young man who had mild COVID-19 (a few samples of this study predate the infection). Cell type and time point are not known. The CDR3, as DNA: TGTGCCAGCATACTTGGGCAGGCTAAGGGTGAGCAGTTCTTC. It encodes CASILGQAKGEQFF.